This T cell receptor beta chain was profiled in a study of T cell responses to AZD1222 COVID-19 vaccine. With 1 base clipped from V and 6 bases from J, the junction kept 8 bases outside the gene matches. The CDR3 spans 17 residues. The germline V gene has CDR1 SGHTA and CDR2 FQGNSA. Generated by immunoSEQ multiplex PCR, the TCRdb table keeps only in-frame clones and is missing some. This sample has some 110,000 clones, with roughly 88% found just once. The chain uses TRBV7-2 and TRBJ2-3; 12 bases match TRBD2. The receptor was derived from an adult in good health. The input for sequencing was peripheral blood, taken on day 0 of MenACWY control vaccination. CDR3: CASSLVLAGGPGDTQYF. The CDR3 DNA reads TGTGCCAGCAGCTTAGTACTAGCGGGGGGCCCCGGGGATACGCAGTATTTT.